One sample yielded the 31 T cell receptor beta chains listed below, sequenced in a study of blood T cell repertoires in COVID-19. Profiling relied on immunoSEQ multiplex PCR, and the TCRdb table lists in-frame clones only, not all of them. The sample carries approximately 200,000 clones, about four fifths recorded once. Sequencing input: PBMCs or T cells enriched from blood (not recorded which). These receptors all come from a woman between 35 and 50 years old with acute COVID-19.

About this clone itself: Other DNA sequences in this specimen translate into the identical CDR3. The chain carries TRBV7-2 and TRBJ2-1; D gene ambiguous. Trimming took 0 bases from V and 10 from J, leaving 7 bases between them. There are 12 residues in the CDR3. Germline V gives CDR1 SGHTA, CDR2 FQGNSA. The CDR3 sequence is CASSLAGREQFF. In DNA, the CDR3 is TGTGCCAGCAGCTTAGCTGGGCGAGAGCAGTTCTTC.

The V gene is TRBV5-1, the J gene TRBJ2-2; tentatively, D is TRBD1 (6 bases). CDR1 is SGHRS and CDR2 is YFSETQ in the germline V gene. V lost 0 bases to trimming and J lost 2 bases, with 8 bases between them. The CDR3 is made up of 15 amino acids. The CDR3 bases are TGCGCCAGCAGCTTGGGACAGGTTAACACCGGGGAGCTGTTTTTT. It is translated as CASSLGQVNTGELFF.

The genes are TRBV7-9 and TRBJ1-1; the match to TRBD1 covers 8 bases. Germline V gene lookup returns CDR1 SEHNR and CDR2 FQNEAQ (reference sequence). The CDR3 has 15 amino acids. The ends lost 5 bases at V and 1 base at J; junction bases unmatched: 6. The DNA for the CDR3 is TGTGCCAGCAGCCTTACGGGACAGGCGAACACTGAAGCTTTCTTT. Its protein is CASSLTGQANTEAFF.

This clone has more than one count but fewer than ten. The V call is TRBV6-5, the J call TRBJ1-1, with D possibly being TRBD1 (6 bases). Germline loops: CDR1 MNHEY, CDR2 SVGAGI. V was trimmed by 9 bases and J by 1 base, leaving 12 bases between them. The CDR3 runs 13 residues. In DNA, the CDR3 is TGTGCCAGTAAGGGACACCAGAACACTGAAGCTTTCTTT. Protein sequence: CASKGHQNTEAFF.

The chain combines TRBV20-1 with TRBJ2-7; D gene unclear. CDR1 is DFQATT, CDR2 SNEGSKA, per germline (reference sequence). The V end was cut by 6 bases, the J end by 6 bases, with 9 bases between. The CDR3 contains 10 residues. DNA of the CDR3: TGCAGTGCCAACTACGTCGAGCAGTACTTC. This sequence encodes CSANYVEQYF.

The V and J genes are TRBV20-1 and TRBJ2-1; D gene uncertain. Looked up from germline, CDR1 is DFQATT and CDR2 is SNEGSKA (reference sequence). The CDR3 covers 10 residues. Trimming cost V 6 bases and J 8 bases, with 8 bases left between them. The CDR3 coding sequence is TGCAGTGCCTCCCCCCATGAGCAGTTCTTC. This codes for CSASPHEQFF.

This clone turned up a few times. J is TRBJ1-2 and V is TRBV5-1, with D possibly matching TRBD1 (5 bases). V was shortened by 2 bases and J by 4 bases, with 9 bases between the two germline ends. The CDR3 extends over 13 amino acids. Looked up from germline, CDR1 is SGHRS and CDR2 is YFSETQ. CDR3 sequence: CASSFPGLYGYTF. The CDR3 DNA sequence: TGCGCCAGCAGCTTTCCGGGACTCTATGGCTACACCTTC.

The chain links TRBV3-1 (or the pseudogene TRBV3-2) to TRBJ2-3; D is perhaps TRBD2 (6 bases). CDR3 size: 17 residues. Germline CDR1 and CDR2: LGHDT and YNNKEL (reference sequence). Trimming took off 0 bases at V and 0 bases at J, with 13 bases between the two ends. The CDR3 region is CASSQDDRLGSTDTQYF. Written as DNA, the CDR3 is TGTGCCAGCAGCCAAGATGATAGACTAGGGAGCACAGATACGCAGTATTTT.

This rearrangement joins TRBV4-3 to TRBJ2-2, with D tentatively TRBD1 (5 bases). The CDR3 is 17 amino acids. Between the trimmed V and J ends, which lost 0 bases and 6 bases, there was a span of 17 bases. CDR1 and CDR2 (germline): LGHNA, YSLEER. The CDR3 here is CASSQDRSGLNSGELFF. The CDR3 nucleotides read TGCGCCAGCAGCCAAGATAGGTCAGGGTTGAATTCCGGGGAGCTGTTTTTT.

This CDR3 reads CASSQPVGQGTEAFF. CDR3 nucleotide sequence: TGTGCCAGCAGCCAACCCGTCGGGCAGGGGACTGAAGCTTTCTTT. The chain employs TRBV14 and TRBJ1-1; maybe TRBD1 (6 bases). The CDR3 is 15 residues long. Germline loops: CDR1 SGHDN, CDR2 FVKESK. The V end was cut by 2 bases, the J end by 5 bases, with 15 bases between.

V and J are TRBV5-1 and TRBJ2-7, with D possibly TRBD1 on 7 matching bases. CDR3 size: 13 residues. The ends were cut back, 4 bases at V and 3 bases at J, with 11 bases in the middle. The germline CDR1 and CDR2 sequences are SGHRS and YFSETQ. The CDR3 loop reads CASSLQGGYEQYF. CDR3 bases: TGCGCCAGCAGCCTCCAGGGGGGCTACGAGCAGTACTTC.

The genes are TRBV11-1 and TRBJ2-5, with D maybe TRBD1 (5 bases). The V and J ends lost 1 base and 4 bases respectively, with 16 bases between them. CDR1 SGHAT and CDR2 FQDESV come from the germline V gene (reference sequence). The CDR3 is 16 amino acids. CDR3 loop: CASSLGGLGAPETQYF. The DNA of the CDR3 is TGTGCCAGCAGCTTAGGGGGTTTAGGGGCCCCAGAGACCCAGTACTTC. Full variable domain (rest looked up from reference TRBV11-1 and TRBJ2-5): EAEVAQSPRYKITEKSQAVAFWCDPISGHATLYWYRQILGQGPELLVQFQDESVVDDSQLPKDRFSAERLKGVDSTLKIQPAELGDSAMYLCASSLGGLGAPETQYFGPGTRLLVL.

In its sample, this clone was seen a few times. The sample carries other DNA sequences with the same CDR3. The V gene is TRBV7-9, the J gene TRBJ1-3, with a weak D call TRBD1 (5 bases). Trimming removed 1 base from V and 0 bases from J, with 10 bases in between. CDR3 size: 16 residues. CDR1 and CDR2 (germline): SEHNR, FQNEAQ (reference sequence). The CDR3 is CASSLGGGSSGNTIYF. CDR3 nucleotides: TGTGCCAGCAGCTTAGGGGGCGGGAGCTCTGGAAACACCATATATTTT.

The chain joins TRBV4-1 to TRBJ1-4, with TRBD1 matching 9 bases. This CDR3 has 16 amino acids. The germline CDR1 and CDR2 sequences are MGHRA and YSYEKL. The V and J ends lost 4 bases and 7 bases, in that order; junction bases with no gene match: 10. CDR3 region: CASSRRERDRAEKLFF. The DNA for the CDR3 is TGCGCCAGCAGCCGGCGCGAGAGGGACAGGGCTGAAAAACTGTTTTTT.

The CDR3 loop reads CASSQGTGSGGEKLFF. The CDR3 DNA sequence: TGTGCCAGCAGCCAAGGAACAGGGTCAGGTGGGGAAAAACTGTTTTTT. The J gene is TRBJ1-4, the V gene TRBV3-1 (or the pseudogene TRBV3-2), with D perhaps matching TRBD1 (6 bases). Germline assignment: CDR1 LGHDT and CDR2 YNNKEL (reference sequence). Trimming stripped 1 base from V and 8 bases from J, with 17 bases between. The CDR3 has 16 residues.

The chain combines TRBV13 with TRBJ1-1; 7 bases align to TRBD1. Germline CDR1 reads PRHDT; CDR2 reads FYEKMQ (reference sequence). With 9 bases clipped from V and 6 bases from J, the junction kept 7 bases outside the gene matches. The CDR3 is 12 amino acids. The CDR3 protein is CASKTGLAEAFF. CDR3 nucleotides: TGTGCCAGTAAGACAGGGTTGGCTGAAGCTTTCTTT.

This chain connects TRBV4-3 to TRBJ2-1, with D unresolved. Germline values: CDR1 LGHNA, CDR2 YSLEER. The CDR3 is 16 residues long. The ends were cut back, 0 bases at V and 4 bases at J, with 13 bases in the middle. The CDR3 region is CASSQDERQSYNEQFF. The CDR3 coding sequence is TGCGCCAGCAGCCAAGATGAGAGGCAGAGTTACAATGAGCAGTTCTTC.

The chain carries TRBV6-6 and TRBJ2-1, with 10 bases identical to TRBD2. With 2 bases clipped from V and 5 bases from J, the junction kept 3 bases outside the gene matches. This CDR3 is built from 15 residues. Germline V CDR1 and CDR2: MNHNY, SVGAGI (reference sequence). The CDR3 sequence is CASSYRTSGNNEQFF. The CDR3 DNA sequence: TGTGCCAGCAGTTACCGGACTAGCGGTAACAATGAGCAGTTCTTC.

The chain uses TRBV4-2 and TRBJ2-7, with 8 bases matching TRBD2. Germline-derived CDR1 and CDR2 are LGHNA and YNFKEQ. After removal of 2 bases from V and 5 bases from J, the junction contained 8 bases not matched to a gene. There are 15 residues in the CDR3. The CDR3 is CASSQSGTSFHEQYF. The CDR3 DNA reads TGTGCCAGCAGCCAATCCGGGACTAGTTTCCACGAGCAGTACTTC.

This clone showed up just a few times. This chain links TRBV9 with TRBJ2-5, with 12 bases fitting TRBD2. Losses at the gene ends were 0 bases for V and 3 bases for J; bases not matched to a gene: 9. Germline V gene sequence: CDR1 SGDLS, CDR2 YYNGEE. This CDR3 has 18 residues. The CDR3 DNA is TGTGCCAGCAGCGTAGAAGGACTAGCGGGAACAGGGAAAGAGACCCAGTACTTC. Amino acid sequence: CASSVEGLAGTGKETQYF.

This chain uses TRBV7-9 with TRBJ2-5; D call uncertain. The CDR3 sequence is 13 residues long. V lost 2 bases and J 5 bases, leaving 9 bases between the germline ends. CDR1 is SEHNR and CDR2 is FQNEAQ in the germline V gene (reference sequence). CDR3 region: CASSLFGPETQYF. The CDR3 region has the DNA TGTGCCAGCAGCTTATTCGGTCCGGAGACCCAGTACTTC. The full variable domain, its missing parts supplied by reference TRBV7-9 and TRBJ2-5, is DTGVSQNPRHKITKRGQNVTFRCDPISEHNRLYWYRQTLGQGPEFLTYFQNEAQLEKSRLLSDRFSAERPKGSFSTLEIQRTEQGDSAMYLCASSLFGPETQYFGPGTRLLVL.

The chain uses TRBV6-2 or TRBV6-3 and TRBJ1-1, with D maybe TRBD1 (5 bases). Trimming stripped 4 bases from V and 3 bases from J, with 15 bases between. Germline CDR1 and CDR2: MNHEY and SVGEGT. The CDR3 has 15 amino acids. The CDR3 is CASSSGGSIHTEAFF. The DNA for the CDR3 is TGTGCCAGCAGTTCCGGGGGTAGTATCCACACTGAAGCTTTCTTT.

A single count supports this clone. The chain carries TRBV18 and TRBJ2-5, with a weak D call TRBD2 (6 bases). This CDR3 is built from 13 residues. Germline V gene data show CDR1 as KGHSH and CDR2 as LQKENI. V lost 6 bases, J lost 5 bases, and 13 bases lay in between. The CDR3 here is CASSPTSTETQYF. The CDR3 DNA sequence: TGTGCCAGCTCCCCCACTAGCACGGAGACCCAGTACTTC.

The chain joins TRBV10-2 to TRBJ2-7; 10 bases line up with TRBD1. This CDR3 contains 14 residues. Germline trimming cut 6 bases from V and 3 bases from J; bases unmatched to any gene: 5. Germline V CDR1 and CDR2: WSHSY, SAAADI. The CDR3 sequence: CASSRQGALYEQYF. The DNA of the CDR3 is TGCGCCAGCAGCAGACAGGGGGCTCTCTACGAGCAGTACTTC.

The chain links TRBV7-2 to TRBJ1-2; the match to TRBD1 covers 7 bases. Per germline, CDR1 SGHTA and CDR2 FQGNSA. The CDR3 length is 13 residues. V lost 3 bases to trimming and J lost 4 bases; unmatched junction nucleotides: 2. The CDR3 sequence: CASSFNRGYGYTF. The CDR3 bases are TGTGCCAGCAGCTTCAACAGGGGCTATGGCTACACCTTC. The full variable domain, in which reference TRBV7-2 and TRBJ1-2 provide the parts outside the CDR3, is GAGVSQSPSNKVTEKGKDVELRCDPISGHTALYWYRQSLGQGLEFLIYFQGNSAPDKSGLPSDRFSAERTGGSVSTLTIQRTQQEDSAVYLCASSFNRGYGYTFGSGTRLTVV.

The V gene is TRBV28, the J gene TRBJ2-4; D may be TRBD1 (5 bases). This CDR3 is built from 15 residues. CDR1 and CDR2 from the germline V gene are MDHEN and SYDVKM. V was clipped by 5 bases and J by 0 bases, with 11 bases between them. The CDR3 nucleotides read TGTGCCAGCAGTCTGACAGCATTAGCCAAAAACATTCAGTACTTC. Translating gives CASSLTALAKNIQYF.

This chain uses TRBV27 with TRBJ2-1, with D perhaps TRBD2 (6 bases). V lost 4 bases, J lost 7 bases, and 20 bases lay in between. The germline V gene has CDR1 MNHEY and CDR2 SMNVEV (reference sequence). This CDR3 is 16 amino acids long. The CDR3 DNA sequence: TGTGCCAGCAGTTCACCGAGCGGGCCCGAGGGGAATGAGCAGTTCTTC. This translates into CASSSPSGPEGNEQFF.

The chain employs TRBV6-2 or TRBV6-3 and TRBJ1-2; D remains ambiguous. Germline CDR1 reads MNHEY; CDR2 reads SVGEGT. Trimming stripped 4 bases from V and 3 bases from J, with 9 bases between. The CDR3 consists of 13 residues. The CDR3 loop reads CASSLRSHYGYTF. CDR3 sequence (DNA): TGTGCCAGCAGTTTGAGGAGCCACTATGGCTACACCTTC.

V and J are TRBV4-3 and TRBJ2-2; D remains ambiguous. CDR1 is LGHNA and CDR2 is YSLEER in the germline V gene. V dropped 2 bases and J dropped 6 bases, with 13 bases sitting between them. This CDR3 has 15 residues. The CDR3 protein is CASSQQTSGPGELFF. CDR3 coding DNA: TGCGCCAGCAGCCAACAAACATCTGGGCCCGGGGAGCTGTTTTTT.

The V gene is TRBV18, the J gene TRBJ1-5, with 11 bases lining up with TRBD1. This CDR3 region has 20 residues. CDR1 and CDR2 (germline): KGHSH, LQKENI. The junction had 12 bases not matched to a gene; V was cut back by 2 bases and J by 0 bases. The CDR3 DNA reads as TGTGCCAGCTCACCAGGGACTCCGGACAGGGGGCACTTTAGCAATCAGCCCCAGCATTTT. As protein: CASSPGTPDRGHFSNQPQHF. The full variable domain, rest sourced from reference TRBV18 and TRBJ1-5, is NAGVMQNPRHLVRRRGQEARLRCSPMKGHSHVYWYRQLPEEGLKFMVYLQKENIIDESGMPKERFSAEFPKEGPSILRIQQVVRGDSAAYFCASSPGTPDRGHFSNQPQHFGDGTRLSIL.

This clone was detected only once. The chain recombines TRBV30 with TRBJ1-6, with D perhaps TRBD1 (6 bases). This CDR3 is 14 amino acids long. CDR1 and CDR2 from the germline V gene are GTSNPN and SVGIG (reference sequence). Between the trimmed V and J ends, which lost 3 bases and 13 bases, there was a span of 19 bases. This chain's CDR3 is CAWSDPDSLRPLHF. The CDR3 coding sequence is TGTGCCTGGAGCGACCCGGACAGTCTGCGCCCCCTCCACTTT.